Listed below are T cell receptor beta chains from one sample, sequenced in a study of response to subunit inactivated influenza vaccine. One entry per CDR3 protein results from TCRdb running MiXCR on the RT-PCR reads. Here the sample spans roughly 760,000 distinct CDR3 sequences, about 20% being singletons. Sequenced material: PBMCs from blood, taken 4 to 6 days after vaccination. Receptors were obtained from a man aged 45 to 65 who received an inactivated influenza vaccine. Each CDR3 is given with its conserved first and last residue. The order of the fields is D gene, clone size, J gene, V gene, CDR3 protein, CDR3 DNA. D genes are given only for firm matches. Expanded clones get a size class; other rows say once, few or many, or leave the size out.

TRBD2	.	TRBJ2-7	TRBV4-2	CASSQRTGLARREQYF	TGTGCCAGCAGCCAGCGTACGGGACTAGCGAGGAGGGAGCAGTACTTC
TRBD1	few	TRBJ1-2	TRBV10-2	CASSGQGAGGYTF	TGCGCCAGCAGTGGGCAGGGGGCCGGTGGCTACACCTTC
TRBD2	.	TRBJ2-1	TRBV5-5	CASSTTSGRGEQFF	TGTGCCAGCAGCACGACTAGCGGGAGGGGTGAGCAGTTCTTC
TRBD1	.	TRBJ1-5	TRBV5-5	CASSYGTGIENLNQPQHF	TGTGCCAGCAGCTACGGGACAGGCATTGAGAATCTGAATCAGCCCCAGCATTTT
TRBD1	.	TRBJ1-1	TRBV5-1	CASSLGTGGSEAFF	TGCGCCAGCAGCTTGGGGACAGGGGGCTCTGAAGCTTTCTTT
TRBD1	.	TRBJ2-4	TRBV7-2	CASSHRTGQNIQYF	TGTGCCAGCAGCCACCGGACAGGCCAAAACATTCAGTACTTC
.	.	TRBJ2-7	TRBV2	CACSLRALMDRGTYEQYF	TGTGCCTGCAGTTTACGCGCCCTTATGGATCGAGGGACTTACGAGCAGTACTTC
.	few	TRBJ1-4	TRBV12-3/TRBV12-4	CASSFRHLNEKLFF	TGTGCCAGCAGTTTTAGGCACCTTAATGAAAAACTGTTTTTT
.	.	TRBJ1-6	TRBV4-1	CASSQEVNSPLHF	TGCGCCAGCAGCCAAGAAGTCAATTCACCCCTCCACTTT
.	.	TRBJ1-5	TRBV12-3/TRBV12-4	CASSFAVWNQPQHF	TGTGCCAGCAGTTTCGCGGTTTGGAATCAGCCCCAGCATTTT
TRBD2	.	TRBJ2-3	TRBV28	CASSVLAGADTDTQYF	TGTGCCAGCAGTGTACTAGCGGGAGCTGACACAGATACGCAGTATTTT